This T cell receptor (beta chain) appears in the sequencing data of a study of a mutant IDH1 vaccine in newly diagnosed glioma. The data were produced by immunoSEQ multiplex PCR, yet TCRdb's version contains in-frame clones alone and is incomplete. The sample shows around 35,000 clones, just under 85% of them seen only once. This clone was detected a few times. Its specificity is not known. Time point specified: week 5, during vaccination. In every dose of vaccine, 300 ug of mutant IDH1 20-mer peptide was given alongside topical imiquimod. This TCR derives from a man aged 25 to 40 with glioma. Here the sequenced sample was PBMCs, taken from a glioma patient whose treatment included an IDH1 peptide vaccine.

This chain's CDR3 is CASRDTGTSFNEQFF. CDR3 sequence (DNA): TGTGCCAGCAGAGATACCGGGACTAGCTTTAATGAGCAGTTCTTC. This rearrangement joins TRBV2 to TRBJ2-1; 9 bases match TRBD2. Trimming took 6 bases from V and 7 from J; bases not matched to a gene: 10. Germline CDR1 and CDR2: SNHLY and FYNNEI. CDR3 size: 15 residues. The full variable domain, its missing parts supplied by reference TRBV2 and TRBJ2-1, is EPEVTQTPSHQVTQMGQEVILRCVPISNHLYFYWYRQILGQKVEFLVSFYNNEISEKSEIFDDQFSVERPDGSNFTLKIRSTKLEDSAMYFCASRDTGTSFNEQFFGPGTRLTVL.